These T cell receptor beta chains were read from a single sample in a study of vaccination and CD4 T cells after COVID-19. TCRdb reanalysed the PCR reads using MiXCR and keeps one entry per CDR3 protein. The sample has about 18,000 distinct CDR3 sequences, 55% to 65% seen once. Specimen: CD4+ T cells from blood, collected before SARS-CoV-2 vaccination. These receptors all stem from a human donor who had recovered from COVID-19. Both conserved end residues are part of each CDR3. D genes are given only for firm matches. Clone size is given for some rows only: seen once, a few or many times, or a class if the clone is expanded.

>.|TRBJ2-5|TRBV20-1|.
CSASPSGYETQYF
TGCAGTGCTAGCCCCTCAGGGTACGAGACCCAGTACTTC
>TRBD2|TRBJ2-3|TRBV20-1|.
CSVKLAGTITDTQYF
TGCAGTGTCAAACTAGCGGGAACAATCACAGATACGCAGTATTTT
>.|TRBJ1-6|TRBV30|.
CAWSVSLRSNSPLHF
TGTGCCTGGAGTGTTTCACTGAGGAGTAATTCACCCCTCCACTTT
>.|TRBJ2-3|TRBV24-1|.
CATSDGATDTQYF
TGTGCCACCAGTGACGGGGCCACAGATACGCAGTATTTT
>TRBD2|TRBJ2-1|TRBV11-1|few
CASSFRLAGGVEQFF
TGTGCCAGCAGCTTCCGACTAGCGGGGGGTGTGGAGCAGTTCTTC
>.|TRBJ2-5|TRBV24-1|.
CATSVSGQETQYF
TGTGCCACCAGTGTAAGCGGGCAAGAGACCCAGTACTTC
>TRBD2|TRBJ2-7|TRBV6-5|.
CASSYLREKDEQYF
TGTGCCAGCAGTTACCTGCGGGAGAAGGACGAGCAGTACTTC
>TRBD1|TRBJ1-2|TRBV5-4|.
CASSRGQGGYGYTF
TGTGCCAGCAGCCGGGGACAGGGTGGCTATGGCTACACCTTC
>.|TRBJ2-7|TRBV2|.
CASSLLVAGEQYF
TGTGCCAGCAGTCTATTGGTGGCAGGGGAGCAGTACTTC
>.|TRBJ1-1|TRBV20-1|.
CSARDLGSWNTEAFF
TGCAGTGCTAGAGATTTGGGCAGCTGGAACACTGAAGCTTTCTTT
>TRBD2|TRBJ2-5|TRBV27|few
CASSSWGTVAGLQETQYF
TGTGCCAGCAGTTCGTGGGGTACAGTAGCGGGGTTACAAGAGACCCAGTACTTC
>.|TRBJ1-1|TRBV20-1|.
CSASRFPASEAFF
TGCAGTGCTAGCCGGTTTCCGGCCTCCGAAGCTTTCTTT
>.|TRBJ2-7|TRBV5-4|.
CASSFYGGDEQYF
TGTGCCAGCAGCTTCTACGGGGGCGACGAGCAGTACTTC
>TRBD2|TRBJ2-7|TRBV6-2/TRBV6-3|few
CASSIQSGLAGEYEQYF
TGTGCCAGCAGCATACAGTCGGGACTAGCGGGGGAGTACGAGCAGTACTTC
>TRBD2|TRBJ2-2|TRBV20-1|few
CSARLAGNTGELFF
TGCAGTGCTAGGCTAGCGGGGAACACCGGGGAGCTGTTTTTT